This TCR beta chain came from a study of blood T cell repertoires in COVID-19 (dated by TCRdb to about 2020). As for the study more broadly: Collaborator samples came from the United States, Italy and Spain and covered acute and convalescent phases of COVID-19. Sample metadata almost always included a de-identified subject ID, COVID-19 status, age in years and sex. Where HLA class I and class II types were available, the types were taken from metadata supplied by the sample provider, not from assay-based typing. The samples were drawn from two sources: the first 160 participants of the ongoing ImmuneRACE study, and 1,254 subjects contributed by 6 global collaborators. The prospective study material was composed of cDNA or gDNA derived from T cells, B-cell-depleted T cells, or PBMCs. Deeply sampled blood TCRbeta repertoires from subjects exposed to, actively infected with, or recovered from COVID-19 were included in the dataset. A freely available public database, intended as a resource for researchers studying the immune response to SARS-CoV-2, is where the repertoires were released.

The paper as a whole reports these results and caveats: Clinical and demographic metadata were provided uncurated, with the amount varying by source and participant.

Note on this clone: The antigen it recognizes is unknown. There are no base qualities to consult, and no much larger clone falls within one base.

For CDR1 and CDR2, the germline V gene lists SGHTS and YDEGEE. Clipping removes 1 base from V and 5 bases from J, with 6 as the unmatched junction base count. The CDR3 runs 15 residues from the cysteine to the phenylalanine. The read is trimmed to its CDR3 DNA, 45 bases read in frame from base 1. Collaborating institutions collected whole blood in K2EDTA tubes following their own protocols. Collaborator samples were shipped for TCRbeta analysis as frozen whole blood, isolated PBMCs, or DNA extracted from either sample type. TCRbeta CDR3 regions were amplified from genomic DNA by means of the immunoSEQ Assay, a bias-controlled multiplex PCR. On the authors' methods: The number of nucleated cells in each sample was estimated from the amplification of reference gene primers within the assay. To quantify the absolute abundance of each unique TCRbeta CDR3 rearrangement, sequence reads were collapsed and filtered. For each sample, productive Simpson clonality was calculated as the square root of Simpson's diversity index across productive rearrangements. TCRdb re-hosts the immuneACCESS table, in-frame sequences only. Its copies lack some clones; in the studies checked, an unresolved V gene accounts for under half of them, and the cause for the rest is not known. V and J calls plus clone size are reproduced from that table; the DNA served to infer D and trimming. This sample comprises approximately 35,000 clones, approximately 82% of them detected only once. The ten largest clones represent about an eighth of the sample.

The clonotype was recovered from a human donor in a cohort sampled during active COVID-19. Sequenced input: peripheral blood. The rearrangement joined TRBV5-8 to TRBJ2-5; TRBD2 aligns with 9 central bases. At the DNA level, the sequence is TGTGCCAGCAGCTTGAGGCGGGGGGGCCCGGAGACCCAGTACTTC. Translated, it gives CASSLRRGGPETQYF.